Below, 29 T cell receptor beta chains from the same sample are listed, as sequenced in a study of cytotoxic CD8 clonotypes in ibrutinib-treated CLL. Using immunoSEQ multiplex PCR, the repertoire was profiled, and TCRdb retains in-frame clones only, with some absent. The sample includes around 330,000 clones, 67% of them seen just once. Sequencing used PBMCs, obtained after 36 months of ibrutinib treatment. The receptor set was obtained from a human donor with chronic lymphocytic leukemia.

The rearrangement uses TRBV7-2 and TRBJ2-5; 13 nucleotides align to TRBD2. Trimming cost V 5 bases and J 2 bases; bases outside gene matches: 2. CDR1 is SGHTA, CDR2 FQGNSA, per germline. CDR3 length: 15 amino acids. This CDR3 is CASSGTSGAQETQYF. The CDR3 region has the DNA TGTGCCAGCAGCGGGACTAGCGGGGCACAAGAGACCCAGTACTTC.

This chain's CDR3 is CAIRTRGNHEQYF. In DNA, the CDR3 is TGTGCCATCAGGACCAGGGGCAACCACGAGCAGTACTTC. The rearrangement uses TRBV10-3 and TRBJ2-7; D is perhaps TRBD1 (6 bases). Trimming took 6 bases from V and 5 from J, leaving 14 bases between them. Germline lookup yields CDR1 ENHRY and CDR2 SYGVKD. The CDR3 extends over 13 amino acids.

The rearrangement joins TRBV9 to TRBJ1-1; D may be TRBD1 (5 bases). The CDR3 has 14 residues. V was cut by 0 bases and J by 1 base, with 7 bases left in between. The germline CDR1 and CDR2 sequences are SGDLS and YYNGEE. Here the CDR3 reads CASSVAGANTEAFF. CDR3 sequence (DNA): TGTGCCAGCAGCGTAGCTGGGGCGAACACTGAAGCTTTCTTT. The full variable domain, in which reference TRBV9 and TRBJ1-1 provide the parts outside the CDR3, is DSGVTQTPKHLITATGQRVTLRCSPRSGDLSVYWYQQSLDQGLQFLIQYYNGEERAKGNILERFSAQQFPDLHSELNLSSLELGDSALYFCASSVAGANTEAFFGQGTRLTVV.

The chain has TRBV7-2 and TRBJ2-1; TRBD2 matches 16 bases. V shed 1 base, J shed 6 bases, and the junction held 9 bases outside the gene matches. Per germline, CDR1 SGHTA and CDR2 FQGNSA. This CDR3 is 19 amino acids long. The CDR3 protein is CASSLVSGLAGGPVNEQFF. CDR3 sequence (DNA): TGTGCCAGCAGCTTAGTATCGGGACTAGCGGGAGGGCCGGTCAATGAGCAGTTCTTC.

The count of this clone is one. The DNA for the CDR3 is TGTGCCAGCCGGGGGGGGACTAATGAAAAACTGTTTTTT. It yields the protein CASRGGTNEKLFF. The chain links TRBV6-5 to TRBJ1-4, with a tentative D call TRBD1 (5 bases). Trimming cost V 8 bases and J 2 bases, with 9 bases left between them. CDR3 length: 13 amino acids. Germline V gene lookup returns CDR1 MNHEY and CDR2 SVGAGI.

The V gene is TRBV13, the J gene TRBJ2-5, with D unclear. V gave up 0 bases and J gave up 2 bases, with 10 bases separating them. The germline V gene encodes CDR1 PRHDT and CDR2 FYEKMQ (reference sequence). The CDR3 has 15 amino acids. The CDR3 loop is CASSLGPVIQETQYF. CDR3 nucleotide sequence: TGTGCCAGCAGCTTAGGTCCGGTGATACAAGAGACCCAGTACTTC.

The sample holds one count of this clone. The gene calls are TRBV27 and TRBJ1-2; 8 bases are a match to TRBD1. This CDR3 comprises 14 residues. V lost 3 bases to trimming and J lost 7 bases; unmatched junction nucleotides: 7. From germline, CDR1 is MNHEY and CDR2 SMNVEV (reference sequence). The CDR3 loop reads CASSFKNRGIGYTF. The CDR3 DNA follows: TGTGCCAGCAGTTTTAAAAACAGGGGGATTGGCTACACCTTC.

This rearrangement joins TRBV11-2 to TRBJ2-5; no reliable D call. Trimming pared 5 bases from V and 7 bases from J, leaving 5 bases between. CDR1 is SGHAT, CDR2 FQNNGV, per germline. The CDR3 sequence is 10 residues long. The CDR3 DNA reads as TGTGCCAGCAGCCATGGGACCCAGTACTTC. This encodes CASSHGTQYF.

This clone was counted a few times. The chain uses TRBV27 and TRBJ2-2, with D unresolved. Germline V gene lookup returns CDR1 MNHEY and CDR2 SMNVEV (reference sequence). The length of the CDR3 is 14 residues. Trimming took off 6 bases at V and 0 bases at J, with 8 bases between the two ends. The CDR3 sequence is CASSRQSNTGELFF. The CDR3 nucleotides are TGTGCCAGCAGCAGACAATCGAACACCGGGGAGCTGTTTTTT.

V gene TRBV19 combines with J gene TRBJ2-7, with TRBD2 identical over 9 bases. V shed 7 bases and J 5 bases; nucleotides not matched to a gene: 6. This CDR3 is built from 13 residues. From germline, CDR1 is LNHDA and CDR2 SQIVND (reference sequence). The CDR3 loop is CASTCGTSNEQYF. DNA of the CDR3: TGTGCCAGTACCTGCGGGACTAGCAACGAGCAGTACTTC.

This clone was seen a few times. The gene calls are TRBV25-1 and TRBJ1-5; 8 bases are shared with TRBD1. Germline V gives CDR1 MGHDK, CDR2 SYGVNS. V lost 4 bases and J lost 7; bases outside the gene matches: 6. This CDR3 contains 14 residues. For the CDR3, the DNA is TGTGCCAGCAGTGGGACAGGGTCAGGGCAGCCCCAGCATTTT. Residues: CASSGTGSGQPQHF.

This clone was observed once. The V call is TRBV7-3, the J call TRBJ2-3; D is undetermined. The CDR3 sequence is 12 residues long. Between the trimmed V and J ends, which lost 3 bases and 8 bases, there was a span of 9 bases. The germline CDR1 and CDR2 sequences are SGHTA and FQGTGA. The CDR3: CASSFGLGTQYF. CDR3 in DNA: TGTGCCAGCAGCTTCGGGCTCGGTACGCAGTATTTT.

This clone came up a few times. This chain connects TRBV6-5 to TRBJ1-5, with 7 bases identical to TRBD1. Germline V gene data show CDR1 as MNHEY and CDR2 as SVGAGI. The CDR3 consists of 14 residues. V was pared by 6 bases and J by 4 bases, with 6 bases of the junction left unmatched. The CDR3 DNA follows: TGTGCCAGCAGCCTCCGGGACAGTAATCAGCCCCAGCATTTT. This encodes CASSLRDSNQPQHF.

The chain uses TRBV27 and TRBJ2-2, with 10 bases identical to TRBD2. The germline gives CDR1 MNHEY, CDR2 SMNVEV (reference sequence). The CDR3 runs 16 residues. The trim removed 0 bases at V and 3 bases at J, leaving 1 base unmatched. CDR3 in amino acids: CASSLSLAGDTGELFF. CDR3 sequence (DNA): TGTGCCAGCAGTTTATCCCTAGCGGGGGACACCGGGGAGCTGTTTTTT.

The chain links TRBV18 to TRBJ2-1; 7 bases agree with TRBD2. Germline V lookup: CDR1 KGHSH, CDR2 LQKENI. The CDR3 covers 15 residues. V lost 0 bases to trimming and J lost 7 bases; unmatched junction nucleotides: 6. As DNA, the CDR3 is TGTGCCAGCTCACCACCAAGTCGGGGGGAAAATGAGCAGTTCTTC. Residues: CASSPPSRGENEQFF.

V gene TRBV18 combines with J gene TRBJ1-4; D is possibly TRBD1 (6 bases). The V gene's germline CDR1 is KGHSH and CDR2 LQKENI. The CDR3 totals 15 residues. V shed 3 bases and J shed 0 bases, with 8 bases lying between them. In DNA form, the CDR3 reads TGTGCCAGCTCACCGGACAGAACAACTAATGAAAAACTGTTTTTT. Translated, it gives CASSPDRTTNEKLFF.

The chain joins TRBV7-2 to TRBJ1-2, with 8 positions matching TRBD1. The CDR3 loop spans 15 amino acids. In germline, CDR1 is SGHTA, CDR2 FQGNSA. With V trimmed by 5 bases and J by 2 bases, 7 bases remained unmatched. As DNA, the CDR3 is TGTGCCAGCAGCCCCCGGACAGGGAAGAACTATGGCTACACCTTC. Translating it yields CASSPRTGKNYGYTF.

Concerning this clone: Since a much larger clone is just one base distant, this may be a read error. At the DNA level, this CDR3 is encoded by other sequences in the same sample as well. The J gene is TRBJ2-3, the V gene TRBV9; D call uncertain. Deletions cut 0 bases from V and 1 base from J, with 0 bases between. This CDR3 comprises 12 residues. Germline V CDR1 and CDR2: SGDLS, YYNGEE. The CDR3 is CASSVGTDTQYF. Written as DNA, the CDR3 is TGTGCCAGCAGCGTAGGCACAGATACGCAGTATTTT.

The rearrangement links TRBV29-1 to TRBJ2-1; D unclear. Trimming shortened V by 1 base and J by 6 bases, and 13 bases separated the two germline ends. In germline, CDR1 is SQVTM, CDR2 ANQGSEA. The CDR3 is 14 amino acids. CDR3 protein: CSVEARSVVNEQFF. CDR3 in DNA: TGCAGCGTTGAAGCCAGGAGCGTGGTCAATGAGCAGTTCTTC.

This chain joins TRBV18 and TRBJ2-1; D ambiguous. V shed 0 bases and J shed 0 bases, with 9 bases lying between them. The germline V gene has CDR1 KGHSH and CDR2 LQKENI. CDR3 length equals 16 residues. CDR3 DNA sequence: TGTGCCAGCTCACCACCAGCGCAGAGCTCCTACAATGAGCAGTTCTTC. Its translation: CASSPPAQSSYNEQFF.

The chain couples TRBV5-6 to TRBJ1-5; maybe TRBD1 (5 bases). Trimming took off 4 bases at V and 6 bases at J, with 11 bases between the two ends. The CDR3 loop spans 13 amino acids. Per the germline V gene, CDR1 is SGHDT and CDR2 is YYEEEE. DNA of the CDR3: TGTGCCAGCAGCCTCAGGGTGGCTCAGCCCCAGCATTTT. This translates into CASSLRVAQPQHF.

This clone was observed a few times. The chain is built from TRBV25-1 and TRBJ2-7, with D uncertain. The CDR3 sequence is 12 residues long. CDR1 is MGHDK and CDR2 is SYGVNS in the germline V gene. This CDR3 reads CASGEPSYEQYF. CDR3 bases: TGTGCTAGTGGGGAACCCTCCTACGAGCAGTACTTC.

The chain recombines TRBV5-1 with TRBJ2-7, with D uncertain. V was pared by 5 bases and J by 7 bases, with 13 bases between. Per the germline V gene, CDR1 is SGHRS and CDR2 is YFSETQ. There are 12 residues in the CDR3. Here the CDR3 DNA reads TGCGCCAGCAGTCCTGGGCCGGGTGAGCAGTACTTC. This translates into CASSPGPGEQYF.

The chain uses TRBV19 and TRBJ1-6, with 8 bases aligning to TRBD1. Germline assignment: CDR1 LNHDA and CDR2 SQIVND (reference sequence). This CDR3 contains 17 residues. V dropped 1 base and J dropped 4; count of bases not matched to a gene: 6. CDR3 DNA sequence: TGTGCCAGTAGTATAGGAGACAGGGGAGTGTATAATTCACCCCTCCACTTT. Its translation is CASSIGDRGVYNSPLHF.

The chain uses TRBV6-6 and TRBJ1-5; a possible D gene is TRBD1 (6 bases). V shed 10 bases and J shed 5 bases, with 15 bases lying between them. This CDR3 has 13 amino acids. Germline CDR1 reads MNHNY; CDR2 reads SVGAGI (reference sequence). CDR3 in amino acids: CATSWGPDQPQHF. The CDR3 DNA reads TGTGCCACCTCTTGGGGGCCGGATCAGCCCCAGCATTTT.

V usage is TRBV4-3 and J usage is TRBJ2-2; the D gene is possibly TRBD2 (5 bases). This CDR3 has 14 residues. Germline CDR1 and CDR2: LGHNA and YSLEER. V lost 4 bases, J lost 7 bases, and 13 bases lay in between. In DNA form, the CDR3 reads TGCGCCAGCAGCCTCACTAGGGTCTTCGGGGAGCTGTTTTTT. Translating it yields CASSLTRVFGELFF.

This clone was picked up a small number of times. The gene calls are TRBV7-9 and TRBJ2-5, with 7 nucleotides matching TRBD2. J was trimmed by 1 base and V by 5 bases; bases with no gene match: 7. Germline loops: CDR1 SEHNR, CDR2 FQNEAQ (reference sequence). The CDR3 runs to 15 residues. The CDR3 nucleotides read TGTGCCAGCAGCCCCCGGCTAGCGGCCCAAGAGACCCAGTACTTC. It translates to CASSPRLAAQETQYF.

The CDR3 protein is CATSRRGRDSAPGEKLFF. The CDR3 DNA reads as TGTGCCACCAGCAGGCGCGGCCGGGACAGCGCCCCGGGGGAAAAACTGTTTTTT. V and J are TRBV15 and TRBJ1-4, with 7 positions matching TRBD1. This CDR3 has 18 amino acids. CDR1 is LNHNV, CDR2 YYDKDF, per germline (reference sequence). Trimming at V came to 3 bases and at J to 8 bases, leaving 18 bases not matched to a gene.

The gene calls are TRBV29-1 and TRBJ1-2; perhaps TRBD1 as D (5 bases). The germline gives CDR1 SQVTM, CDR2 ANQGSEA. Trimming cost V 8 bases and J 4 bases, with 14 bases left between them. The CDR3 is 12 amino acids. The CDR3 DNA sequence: TGCAGCTTCTGGGGGGGGAGCTATGGCTACACCTTC. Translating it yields CSFWGGSYGYTF.